The next 4 T cell receptor beta chains were all read from a single sample in a study of blood T cell repertoires in COVID-19. The repertoire was sequenced with immunoSEQ multiplex PCR; TCRdb's copy has only in-frame clones and lacks some. The data hold about 430,000 clones, with around nine tenths observed a single time. Source material: PBMCs or T cells enriched from blood (not recorded which). These receptors originate from a woman between 18 and 29 years old who had been exposed to COVID-19.

The genes are TRBV29-1 and TRBJ2-7, with 9 bases fitting TRBD2. The CDR3 has 12 residues. Per the germline V gene, CDR1 is SQVTM and CDR2 is ANQGSEA. With V trimmed by 6 bases and J by 5 bases, 5 bases remained unmatched. The CDR3 DNA reads TGCAGCGTCTCGGGACTAGCAAACGAGCAGTACTTC. It codes for CSVSGLANEQYF.

V gene TRBV5-1 combines with J gene TRBJ1-4, with 7 bases that match TRBD1. The CDR3 is 14 amino acids. CDR1 is SGHRS and CDR2 is YFSETQ in the germline V gene. V trimming: 4 bases; J trimming: 4 bases; junction bases outside the gene matches: 4. The DNA for the CDR3 is TGCGCCAGCAGCCCCGGACAGGATAATGAAAAACTGTTTTTT. Residues: CASSPGQDNEKLFF.

J is TRBJ1-5 and V is TRBV19, with D uncertain. V was clipped by 3 bases and J by 1 base, with 4 bases between them. This CDR3 region has 13 residues. Germline values: CDR1 LNHDA, CDR2 SQIVND (reference sequence). This CDR3 reads CASSMGSNQPQHF. DNA of the CDR3: TGTGCCAGTAGTATGGGCAGCAATCAGCCCCAGCATTTT.

The chain links TRBV6-5 to TRBJ1-1, with 8 bases that match TRBD1. Germline CDR1 and CDR2: MNHEY and SVGAGI. The CDR3 extends over 14 amino acids. With 10 bases clipped from V and 4 bases from J, the junction kept 11 bases outside the gene matches. The CDR3 DNA reads TGTGCCACGAGTCAGGGGGCAGGTAGCACTGAAGCTTTCTTT. This translates into CATSQGAGSTEAFF.